The rows below give T cell receptor beta chains drawn from one sample of a study of OX40 agonist ivuxolimab in advanced cancers. Some clones are missing from TCRdb's copy, which holds only in-frame ones; the method was immunoSEQ multiplex PCR. The table lists fewer than 40,000 clones, about 70% of them singletons. Sequencing was performed on CD4+ or CD8+ T cells sorted from blood, taken in a trial of the OX40 agonist ivuxolimab. The receptors come from an adult with an advanced solid tumor such as melanoma, head and neck, liver or kidney cancer. Each CDR3 is given with its conserved first and last residue. A D gene is named only where the DNA matches it firmly. Size values are once, few and many counts, or a class for expanded clones, and some rows have none.

>.|TRBV7-2|.|TRBJ1-4
TGTGCCAGCAGCTCCCCCGGACAAAGGGTAAAACTGTTTTTT
CASSSPGQRVKLFF
>.|TRBV27|.|TRBJ2-1
TGTGCCAGCAGTCCTGACAGCAATGAGCAGTTCTTC
CASSPDSNEQFF
>.|TRBV5-1|TRBD1|TRBJ2-4
TGCGCCAGCAGCTTGGATCGGGACAGGCAGTACTTC
CASSLDRDRQYF
>.|TRBV27|.|TRBJ2-5
TGTGCCAGCAGTTTATCTACATCTGGGGAGACCCAGTACTTC
CASSLSTSGETQYF
>.|TRBV29-1|TRBD1|TRBJ2-3
TGCAGCGTTGGGACAGGGATGGTGACAGATACGCAGTATTTT
CSVGTGMVTDTQYF
>few|TRBV5-1|.|TRBJ2-7
TGCGCCAGCAGCTTTGGGGCCTTAAACGAGCAGTACTTC
CASSFGALNEQYF
>.|TRBV6-6|TRBD1|TRBJ1-5
TGTGCCAGCATTGACAGGGTTAATCAGCCCCAGCATTTT
CASIDRVNQPQHF
>.|TRBV5-1|TRBD2|TRBJ2-5
TGCGCCAGCAGCTTTACGACTAGCGGGGGGGCCGCCCAAGAGACCCAGTACTTC
CASSFTTSGGAAQETQYF
>few|TRBV5-1|.|TRBJ1-6
TGCGCCAGCAAGGGCCAGGGAAATTCACCCCTCCACTTT
CASKGQGNSPLHF
>.|TRBV2|.|TRBJ1-2
TGTGCCAGCAGTGATAGCCTACAGGGTCGTGGCTACACCTTC
CASSDSLQGRGYTF
>.|TRBV6-5|TRBD1|TRBJ1-6
TGTGCCAGCAGTTTACAGGGGGGGAATTCACCCCTCCACTTT
CASSLQGGNSPLHF
>.|TRBV30|.|TRBJ1-6
TGTGCCGCGCAGGGAACCTATAATTCACCCCTCCACTTT
CAAQGTYNSPLHF
>.|TRBV2|TRBD2|TRBJ2-3
TGTGCCAGCAGTGAAGGGGGGGGTAGCACAGATACGCAGTATTTT
CASSEGGGSTDTQYF
>.|TRBV2|.|TRBJ2-1
TGTGCCAGCAGTGAAGTCGACAATGAGCAGTTCTTC
CASSEVDNEQFF
>few|TRBV5-1|TRBD2|TRBJ2-3
TGCGCCAGCAGGTTAGCGGGGGCCTACACAGATACGCAGTATTTT
CASRLAGAYTDTQYF
>medium-sized|TRBV30|TRBD1|TRBJ1-1
TGTGCCTGGAGTTACCGGGACAGGGCTTTTAGAGAGGCTTTCTTT
CAWSYRDRAFREAFF
>.|TRBV7-2|TRBD1|TRBJ1-6
TGTGCCAGCAGCTTGGACAGGGGTAATTCACCCCTCCACTTT
CASSLDRGNSPLHF
>.|TRBV10-3|TRBD1|TRBJ1-1
TGTGCCACCCAGACAGGGTTGGTCACTGAAGCTTTCTTT
CATQTGLVTEAFF